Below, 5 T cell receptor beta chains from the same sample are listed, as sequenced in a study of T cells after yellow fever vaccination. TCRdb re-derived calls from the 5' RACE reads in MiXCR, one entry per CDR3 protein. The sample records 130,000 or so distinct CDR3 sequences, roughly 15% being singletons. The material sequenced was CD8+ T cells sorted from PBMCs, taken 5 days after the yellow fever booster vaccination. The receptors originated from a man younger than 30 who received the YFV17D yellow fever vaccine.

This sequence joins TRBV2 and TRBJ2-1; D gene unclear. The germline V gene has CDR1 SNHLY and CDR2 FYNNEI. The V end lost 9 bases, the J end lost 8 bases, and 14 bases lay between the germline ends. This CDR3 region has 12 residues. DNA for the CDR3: TGTGCCAGTGGGGATCCCCGCGATGAGCAGTTCTTC. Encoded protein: CASGDPRDEQFF.

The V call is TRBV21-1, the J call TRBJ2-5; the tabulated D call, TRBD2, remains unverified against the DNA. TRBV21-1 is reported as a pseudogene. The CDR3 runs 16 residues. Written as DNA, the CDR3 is TGTGCCAGCAGCAACCCTCGGGGGGACTTCCAAGAGACCCAGTACTTC. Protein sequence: CASSNPRGDFQETQYF.

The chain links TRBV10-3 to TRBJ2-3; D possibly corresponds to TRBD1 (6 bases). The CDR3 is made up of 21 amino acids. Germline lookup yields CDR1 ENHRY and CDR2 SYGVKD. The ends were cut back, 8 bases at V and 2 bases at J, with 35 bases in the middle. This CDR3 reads CAIDQKRAGDPRDTNTDTQYF. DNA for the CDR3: TGTGCCATCGACCAAAAGAGGGCCGGAGATCCCCGGGACACCAACACAGATACGCAGTATTTT.

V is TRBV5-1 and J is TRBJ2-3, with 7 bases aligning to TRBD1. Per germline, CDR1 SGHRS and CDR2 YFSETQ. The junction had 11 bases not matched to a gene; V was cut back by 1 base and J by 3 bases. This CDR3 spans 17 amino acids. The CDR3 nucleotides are TGCGCCAGCAGCTTGATGAATTTTGGGACAGCTACAGATACGCAGTATTTT. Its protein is CASSLMNFGTATDTQYF.

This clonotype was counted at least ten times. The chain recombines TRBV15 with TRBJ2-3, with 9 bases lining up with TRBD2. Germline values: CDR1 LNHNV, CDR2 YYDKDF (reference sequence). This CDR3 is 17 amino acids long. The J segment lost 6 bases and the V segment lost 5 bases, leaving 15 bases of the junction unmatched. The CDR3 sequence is CATSVRRGGDYGDTQYF. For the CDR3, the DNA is TGTGCCACCAGCGTCCGACGCGGGGGGGACTATGGGGATACGCAGTATTTT.